This TCR beta chain was identified in a study of human T cells and chemical hapten exposure. At the level of the study: 2% DPC was applied to approximately 2 cm by approximately 2 cm of upper inner arm skin for sensitization. General observations from the study: Clustering by CDR3 similarity yielded significantly more large clusters from expanded TCRs than controls.

The CDR3 extends over 14 amino acids. The germline CDR1 and CDR2 sequences are SGHNT and YYREEE (reference sequence). V lost 1 base, J lost 4 bases, and 11 bases lay in between. One entry per CDR3 protein results from TCRdb running MiXCR on the RACE reads. The data hold about 51,000 distinct CDR3 sequences, with about 9.4% observed a single time. This sample's time point: pre-sensitization, week 0. Treatment noted: therapeutic diphenylcyclopropenone sensitization with weekly scalp DPC. A note on this clonotype: Its antigen is still unknown.

Specimen: whole blood, collected in connection with sensitization to the hapten diphenylcyclopropenone (DPC). This sequence was found in a woman between 40 and 55 years old with alopecia areata. Some clones in this sample may be carry-over from other donors' samples. The chain has TRBV5-4 and TRBJ1-2, with D possibly matching TRBD1 (5 bases). The chain's CDR3 is CASSLYRSGYGYTF. CDR3 DNA: TGTGCCAGCAGCTTGTACAGGAGTGGCTATGGCTACACCTTC.